Described below is a single T cell receptor (beta chain) sequence and its context. Trimming at V came to 4 bases and at J to 3 bases, leaving 3 bases not matched to a gene. The germline V gene has CDR1 MNHEY and CDR2 SVGAGI. This CDR3 is 14 amino acids long. The record originates from a study of early T cells in non-severe SARS-CoV-2 infection. Individual cDNA molecules were tagged with unique molecular identifiers. TCRdb called the 5' RACE reads again in MiXCR, with one record for every CDR3 protein. The table records more than 20,000 distinct CDR3 sequences, approximately 4.6% of them present only once.

The chain joins TRBV6-5 to TRBJ2-7; TRBD2 matches at 10 bases. The TCR was taken from an adult who was a healthcare worker with PCR-confirmed SARS-CoV-2 infection or an uninfected control (not recorded which). The sequencing input was whole blood. The CDR3 DNA sequence: TGTGCCAGCAGTTGGCTAGCGGGAGTCTACGAGCAGTACTTC. Protein sequence: CASSWLAGVYEQYF.